This TCR beta chain emerged from a study of blood T cell repertoires in COVID-19. Study-wide background: The study drew acute and convalescent COVID-19 samples from the United States, Italy and Spain. T cells, B-cell-depleted T cells, or PBMCs supplied cDNA or gDNA.

Germline V gene lookup returns CDR1 SEHNR and CDR2 FQNEAQ (reference sequence). The CDR3 consists of 18 residues. Trimming removed 3 bases from V and 5 bases from J; junction bases left unmatched: 15. Clinical histories supplied by participants themselves formed the basis of cohort assignment. Authors' methods: For nucleated cells, counts were estimated from reference gene primer amplification. Generated by immunoSEQ multiplex PCR, the TCRdb table keeps only in-frame clones and is missing some. Clone size and the V and J calls come from that table; the DNA yielded D and trimming. The sample has a few hundred thousand clones, 85% to 90% seen once.

The specimen was PBMCs or T cells enriched from blood (not recorded which). The chain links TRBV7-9 to TRBJ1-2; 10 bases align to TRBD1. The sequence was obtained from a woman aged 18-30 years who had recovered from COVID-19. The CDR3 region is CASSFGDARDRGGYGYTF. The CDR3 bases are TGTGCCAGCAGCTTTGGTGACGCGAGGGACAGGGGAGGTTATGGCTACACCTTC. Full variable domain (rest looked up from reference TRBV7-9 and TRBJ1-2): DTGVSQNPRHKITKRGQNVTFRCDPISEHNRLYWYRQTLGQGPEFLTYFQNEAQLEKSRLLSDRFSAERPKGSFSTLEIQRTEQGDSAMYLCASSFGDARDRGGYGYTFGSGTRLTVV.